Presented here are 26 T cell receptor beta chains from one specimen sequenced in a study of T cell repertoires in cytomegalovirus infection. In TCRdb, the reads were re-called with MiXCR into one record per CDR3 protein. Altogether 150,000 to 200,000 distinct CDR3 sequences are present, roughly 9.8% being singletons, with the ten largest covering about 4.6%. Sequenced input: PBMCs. The receptors here all came from a human donor in good health (CMV status not recorded). Some clones in this sample may be carry-over from other donors' samples.

This clonotype was counted many times. The CDR3 coding sequence is TGTGCCAGCAGATACAGGGGATCCGGGGAGCTGTTTTTT. Encoded protein: CASRYRGSGELFF. The chain uses TRBV5-8 and TRBJ2-2, with TRBD1 matching over 7 bases. This CDR3 spans 13 amino acids. The J segment lost 6 bases and the V segment lost 5 bases, leaving 4 bases of the junction unmatched. CDR1 is SGHTS and CDR2 is YDEGEE in the germline V gene.

The table lists this clonotype with many counts. This chain uses TRBV7-8 with TRBJ2-3; no reliable D call. Trimming removed 1 base from V and 10 bases from J, with 6 bases in between. Germline values: CDR1 SGHVS, CDR2 FQNEAQ. The CDR3 contains 11 residues. CDR3 nucleotide sequence: TGTGCCAGCAGCTTAGAATATCCGCAGTATTTT. Its protein product is CASSLEYPQYF.

This clonotype was detected many times. This chain links TRBV7-2 with TRBJ2-5; 8 nucleotides agree with TRBD1. The CDR3 runs to 15 residues. V trimming: 3 bases; J trimming: 7 bases; junction bases outside the gene matches: 10. Germline V gives CDR1 SGHTA, CDR2 FQGNSA. The CDR3 here is CASSLDRALLGTQYF. The CDR3 nucleotides read TGTGCCAGCAGCTTGGACAGGGCGCTCTTGGGGACCCAGTACTTC.

This clonotype was observed at least ten times. CDR3 sequence (DNA): TGCGCCAGCAGCCAAGAGTCGGGGCGCACAGATACGCAGTATTTT. Translation: CASSQESGRTDTQYF. V and J are TRBV4-3 and TRBJ2-3, with D perhaps matching TRBD1 or TRBD2 (5 bases each). Germline CDR1 is LGHNA and CDR2 is YSLEER. This CDR3 spans 15 amino acids. With 0 bases removed from V and 1 base from J, the gap between germline ends came to 8 bases.

The chain joins TRBV3-1 to TRBJ1-2; D ambiguous. Per germline, CDR1 LGHDT and CDR2 YNNKEL (reference sequence). Trimming removed 4 bases at V and 4 bases at J, with 16 bases between. This CDR3 is 15 amino acids long. CDR3: CASSRGSRESYGYTF. The CDR3 DNA reads TGTGCCAGCAGCCGAGGCTCCCGAGAGAGCTATGGCTACACCTTC.

This rearrangement joins TRBV2 to TRBJ2-7; the D gene is possibly TRBD1 (6 bases). The CDR3 has 12 amino acids. CDR1 and CDR2 from the germline V gene are SNHLY and FYNNEI. Trimming cost V 5 bases and J 6 bases, with 11 bases left between them. CDR3 amino acids: CASSRTESEQYF. DNA of the CDR3: TGTGCCAGCAGTAGGACAGAGAGCGAGCAGTACTTC.

Ten or more counts support this clonotype. CDR3 sequence reads: CASSLVSANVDYEQYF. In nucleotides, the CDR3 is TGTGCCAGCAGCTTAGTCAGCGCCAATGTCGATTACGAGCAGTACTTC. The chain recombines TRBV7-2 with TRBJ2-7; no clear D gene. The V gene's germline CDR1 is SGHTA and CDR2 FQGNSA. V was shortened by 1 base and J by 4 bases, with 17 bases between the two germline ends. The CDR3 runs 16 residues.

This clonotype was counted many times. This chain links TRBV7-8 with TRBJ2-1; no definite D call. CDR3 size: 12 residues. Germline V lookup: CDR1 SGHVS, CDR2 FQNEAQ. The ends were cut back, 0 bases at V and 8 bases at J, with 5 bases in the middle. In nucleotides, the CDR3 is TGTGCCAGCAGCTTAGCGCAGGATGAGCAGTTCTTC. Protein: CASSLAQDEQFF. Full variable domain (outside the CDR3, taken from reference TRBV7-8 and TRBJ2-1): GAGVSQSPRYKVAKRGQDVALRCDPISGHVSLFWYQQALGQGPEFLTYFQNEAQLDKSGLPSDRFFAERPEGSVSTLKIQRTQQEDSAVYLCASSLAQDEQFFGPGTRLTVL.

In its sample, this clonotype was seen a few times. This rearrangement joins TRBV12-3 or TRBV12-4 to TRBJ1-2; TRBD1 matches 7 bases. The ends lost 4 bases at V and 2 bases at J; junction bases unmatched: 7. The CDR3 sequence is 15 residues long. The CDR3 DNA reads as TGTGCCAGCAGTTACCCGTGGGGACAGAACTATGGCTACACCTTC. It specifies CASSYPWGQNYGYTF.

This clonotype was detected many times. V gene TRBV7-2 combines with J gene TRBJ2-2; D remains unclear. V was trimmed by 1 base and J by 5 bases, leaving 8 bases between them. The CDR3 runs to 14 residues. Germline CDR1 SGHTA, CDR2 FQGNSA. In nucleotides, the CDR3 is TGTGCCAGCAGCTTAGTACTCATGACCGGGGAGCTGTTTTTT. As protein: CASSLVLMTGELFF.

In this sample, this clonotype turned up many times. The V gene is TRBV7-9, the J gene TRBJ2-1; TRBD2 is a possible D gene (6 bases). Trimming stripped 9 bases from V and 3 bases from J, with 18 bases between. This CDR3 contains 15 residues. Germline assignment: CDR1 SEHNR and CDR2 FQNEAQ (reference sequence). The chain's CDR3 is CASRPSVAVYNEQFF. The CDR3 coding sequence is TGTGCCAGTAGACCTTCGGTAGCGGTCTACAATGAGCAGTTCTTC.

This sequence joins TRBV28 and TRBJ1-1; D is uncertain. Germline assignment: CDR1 MDHEN and CDR2 SYDVKM. V lost 7 bases and J lost 5, with 20 bases in between. CDR3 length equals 15 residues. CDR3 in amino acids: CASTKSGGGKTEAFF. CDR3 nucleotides: TGTGCCAGCACAAAGTCCGGAGGAGGTAAGACTGAAGCTTTCTTT.

The rearrangement links TRBV18 to TRBJ1-3; 9 bases are a match to TRBD1. Germline CDR1 and CDR2: KGHSH and LQKENI. V lost 5 bases, J lost 2 bases, and 7 bases stayed unmatched. This CDR3 comprises 16 residues. The CDR3 nucleotides are TGTGCCAGCTCAACGTTCGGGACAGGGACTGGAAACACCATATATTTT. Translation: CASSTFGTGTGNTIYF.

This clonotype was observed at least ten times. The rearrangement links TRBV5-6 to TRBJ2-7, with a tentative D call TRBD1 (6 bases). The germline V gene has CDR1 SGHDT and CDR2 YYEEEE. V lost 6 bases and J lost 0, with 16 bases in between. The CDR3 totals 15 residues. CDR3 protein: CASTNWGTFSYEQYF. The CDR3 nucleotides are TGTGCCAGCACAAACTGGGGGACATTCTCCTACGAGCAGTACTTC.

This clonotype was seen ten or more times. The chain combines TRBV7-2 with TRBJ2-1; 7 nucleotides agree with TRBD2. The CDR3 runs 16 residues. V was pared by 2 bases and J by 0 bases, with 4 bases of the junction left unmatched. Germline CDR1 reads SGHTA; CDR2 reads FQGNSA. The CDR3 DNA reads TGTGCCAGCAGCTTAAGCGGGGCGCCCTCCTACAATGAGCAGTTCTTC. Protein: CASSLSGAPSYNEQFF.

This clonotype was seen ten or more times. The V and J genes are TRBV12-3 or TRBV12-4 and TRBJ1-1, with D possibly TRBD1 on 6 matching bases. Trimming removed 3 bases at V and 4 bases at J, with 15 bases between. CDR3 length: 15 residues. As DNA, the CDR3 is TGTGCCAGCAGTTTCCCACAGGGTAGGGGCACTGAAGCTTTCTTT. Its protein product is CASSFPQGRGTEAFF.

The rearrangement links TRBV28 to TRBJ1-2; the D is unclear. Germline V gene sequence: CDR1 MDHEN, CDR2 SYDVKM. V shed 6 bases and J shed 13 bases, with 18 bases lying between them. CDR3 size: 12 residues. CDR3 protein: CASSKTRFAATF. DNA of the CDR3: TGTGCCAGCAGCAAGACACGTTTTGCGGCCACCTTC.

The V and J genes are TRBV6-1 and TRBJ1-1, with D unresolved. Germline CDR1 and CDR2: MNHNS and SASEGT. The CDR3 spans 10 residues. V gave up 8 bases and J gave up 11 bases, with 12 bases separating them. The CDR3 protein is CASGVDGAFF. The CDR3 DNA reads as TGTGCCAGCGGTGTCGACGGGGCTTTCTTT.

This clonotype was seen ten or more times. The J gene is TRBJ2-7, the V gene TRBV7-9; D may be TRBD2 (6 bases). The CDR3 contains 14 residues. Germline V gene lookup returns CDR1 SEHNR and CDR2 FQNEAQ (reference sequence). Trimming removed 2 bases at V and 7 bases at J, with 15 bases between. Here the CDR3 reads CASSLSSRGREQYF. CDR3 DNA sequence: TGTGCCAGCAGCTTATCGTCCCGGGGGAGGGAGCAGTACTTC.

The table lists this clonotype with a few counts. The gene calls are TRBV15 and TRBJ1-3; D is unclear. V was clipped by 0 bases and J by 1 base, with 10 bases between them. The CDR3 has 16 amino acids. Germline CDR1 and CDR2: LNHNV and YYDKDF (reference sequence). CDR3 residues: CATSRDRPISGNTIYF. The CDR3 bases are TGTGCCACCAGCAGAGACAGGCCTATTTCTGGAAACACCATATATTTT.

Ten or more counts support this clonotype. The genes are TRBV7-8 and TRBJ2-7; D is perhaps TRBD1 (6 bases). CDR3 size: 12 residues. Germline lookup yields CDR1 SGHVS and CDR2 FQNEAQ. Trimming stripped 3 bases from V and 4 bases from J, with 7 bases between. The chain's CDR3 is CASSFGQYEQYF. In nucleotides, the CDR3 is TGTGCCAGCAGCTTCGGACAGTACGAGCAGTACTTC.

This clonotype was observed many times. The rearrangement uses TRBV12-3 or TRBV12-4 and TRBJ2-5, with D possibly matching TRBD1 (7 bases). There are 15 residues in the CDR3. Trimming took 0 bases from V and 4 from J, leaving 12 bases between them. For the CDR3, the DNA is TGTGCCAGCAGTTTAGCTTGGCAGGGGGGAGAGACCCAGTACTTC. Its protein product is CASSLAWQGGETQYF.

At least ten counts were recorded for this clonotype. The chain combines TRBV7-2 with TRBJ2-7; TRBD2 is a possible D gene (7 bases). From germline, CDR1 is SGHTA and CDR2 FQGNSA. The CDR3 contains 15 residues. The V end was cut by 4 bases, the J end by 6 bases, with 19 bases between. CDR3 protein: CASSWGGGGAGEQYF. The CDR3 DNA reads TGTGCCAGCAGCTGGGGGGGCGGGGGCGCGGGCGAGCAGTACTTC.

At least ten counts were recorded for this clonotype. The V call is TRBV4-2, the J call TRBJ1-1; D call uncertain. Trimming cost V 0 bases and J 8 bases, with 16 bases left between them. CDR1 and CDR2 (germline): LGHNA, YNFKEQ. CDR3 size: 15 residues. Here the CDR3 reads CASSQDVQRAGEAFF. The CDR3 coding sequence is TGTGCCAGCAGCCAAGATGTACAGCGCGCCGGGGAAGCTTTCTTT.

In this sample, this clonotype turned up many times. This chain connects TRBV5-1 to TRBJ2-5; D gene ambiguous. Looked up from germline, CDR1 is SGHRS and CDR2 is YFSETQ. V was clipped by 5 bases and J by 3 bases, with 14 bases between them. This CDR3 region has 14 residues. The DNA of the CDR3 is TGCGCCAGCAGAGGTATCTCAGCCGAAGAGACCCAGTACTTC. Translation: CASRGISAEETQYF.

The chain employs TRBV25-1 and TRBJ1-2, with 7 positions matching TRBD1. This CDR3 has 16 amino acids. The V and J ends lost 4 bases and 2 bases, in that order; junction bases with no gene match: 10. The germline CDR1 and CDR2 sequences are MGHDK and SYGVNS. This chain's CDR3 is CASSGLNPGQNYGYTF. The CDR3 nucleotides read TGTGCCAGCAGTGGCCTTAATCCGGGACAGAACTATGGCTACACCTTC.